Reported below is one T cell receptor beta chain. Its target is unknown. The repertoire was sequenced with immunoSEQ multiplex PCR; TCRdb's copy has only in-frame clones and lacks some. The data contain 120,000 or so clones, around 89% of them singletons. Trimming left V 4 bases short and J 7 bases short, with 12 bases between. The length of the CDR3 is 13 residues. Germline lookup yields CDR1 SGDLS and CDR2 YYNGEE. The sample originates from a study of cytomegalovirus exposure and HLA in healthy donors. The donors were in the approximately 110-subject validation cohort; that cohort was separate from the roughly 730-subject first cohort. Findings and limits, study-wide: According to a subsequent analysis, TCR clusters identified in the first cohort showed a tendency to co-occur across the approximately 120 validation repertoires. Under in vitro conditions, a few CMV-associated chains were confirmed as specific for CMV antigens.

The J gene is TRBJ2-1, the V gene TRBV9; possible D gene TRBD2, 5 bases. The TCR sequence derives from a woman in her 30s in good health and CMV-seropositive. The sequenced sample consisted of PBMCs. DNA for the CDR3: TGTGCCAGCAGCCCAGCGGCTGGGAATGAGCAGTTCTTC. Translated, it gives CASSPAAGNEQFF.